This T cell receptor (beta chain) was retrieved from a study of monozygotic twins with inflammatory bowel disease. Points on this clonotype: Its antigen remains unknown.

CDR3 length: 15 amino acids. Germline loops: CDR1 LGHDT, CDR2 YNNKEL (reference sequence). Study-wide results and limits: Support was absent for any single strong signal or clonotype linked to IBD.

TCRdb reprocessed the 5' RACE reads and stores each CDR3 protein as one record, lacking DNA. Seen in this sample are approximately 200,000 distinct CDR3 sequences; the ten most common clones hold 1.5% to 2%. The V call is TRBV3-1, the J call TRBJ1-1. The sequenced material came from blood. The clonotype comes from a human donor with ulcerative colitis or Crohn's disease, or a healthy co-twin of an affected twin (not recorded which). CDR3 amino acids: CASSPRPHMNTEAFF.